A single sample gave rise to the 25 T cell receptor beta chains below, sequenced in a study of shared clonotypes between healthy human individuals. CD45RO negativity and positive selection for CCR7 defined naive CD8 cells, a population that excluded terminally differentiated effector memory CD45RA+ cells. Only in-frame clones appear in the TCRdb table, and some are missing; sequencing was by immunoSEQ multiplex PCR. The data show hundreds of thousands of clones, with about 95% seen just once and over 0.1% held by the top ten. Sequences were obtained from naive CD8+ T cells sorted from blood. These receptors were taken from a woman under 40 in good health.

The rearrangement joins TRBV19 to TRBJ2-3; 12 nucleotides agree with TRBD2. The CDR3 loop spans 17 amino acids. CDR1 and CDR2 (germline): LNHDA, SQIVND (reference sequence). With 3 bases clipped from V and 6 bases from J, the junction kept 10 bases outside the gene matches. The CDR3 sequence is CASSIGLAGGFSDTQYF. The CDR3, as DNA: TGTGCCAGTAGTATTGGCCTAGCGGGAGGGTTTTCGGATACGCAGTATTTT.

The chain links TRBV27 to TRBJ2-7; 7 bases line up with TRBD1. This CDR3 is built from 15 residues. Germline V gene sequence: CDR1 MNHEY, CDR2 SMNVEV (reference sequence). With V trimmed by 7 bases and J by 3 bases, 12 bases remained unmatched. CDR3 region: CASTTKGAGRYEQYF. CDR3 DNA: TGTGCCAGCACCACTAAGGGGGCAGGGCGCTACGAGCAGTACTTC.

The chain has TRBV7-9 and TRBJ2-7, with D unclear. CDR1 and CDR2 from the germline V gene are SEHNR and FQNEAQ (reference sequence). V was trimmed by 6 bases and J by 6 bases, leaving 18 bases between them. The CDR3 length is 14 residues. CDR3 DNA: TGTGCCAGCAGTCCACCGGCCTTCGGCGGCGAGCAGTACTTC. Translated: CASSPPAFGGEQYF.

The chain combines TRBV23-1 with TRBJ2-1, with a tentative D call TRBD2 (6 bases). TRBV23-1 is an ORF; its function is uncertain. The V gene lost 8 bases and the J gene lost 2 bases, with 13 bases spanning the gap. CDR3 size: 14 residues. Here the CDR3 reads CASPRDGAYNEQFF. The CDR3 DNA is TGCGCCAGCCCGCGGGACGGGGCCTACAATGAGCAGTTCTTC.

This sequence joins TRBV7-6 and TRBJ2-7; maybe TRBD1 (7 bases). The CDR3 runs 16 residues. Trimming stripped 5 bases from V and 0 bases from J, with 17 bases between. Germline-derived CDR1 and CDR2 are SGHVS and FNYEAQ. The CDR3 sequence: CASSEGGGGVSYEQYF. As DNA, the CDR3 is TGTGCCAGCAGCGAAGGGGGCGGCGGGGTCTCCTACGAGCAGTACTTC.

The chain joins TRBV28 to TRBJ1-1, with TRBD1 matching 7 bases. CDR1 is MDHEN and CDR2 is SYDVKM in the germline V gene. V dropped 6 bases and J dropped 4; count of bases not matched to a gene: 8. The CDR3 covers 14 residues. This CDR3 is CASSLDRVGTEAFF. The CDR3 DNA sequence: TGTGCCAGCAGCCTCGACAGGGTGGGCACTGAAGCTTTCTTT.

The chain combines TRBV27 with TRBJ2-1, with TRBD2 as a possible D gene (6 bases). Trimming stripped 5 bases from V and 2 bases from J, with 19 bases between. The CDR3 is 17 residues long. Germline values: CDR1 MNHEY, CDR2 SMNVEV (reference sequence). In DNA form, the CDR3 reads TGTGCCAGCAGTATAAATTCCCTAGCGACAGCCTACAATGAGCAGTTCTTC. This codes for CASSINSLATAYNEQFF.

The V and J genes are TRBV5-6 and TRBJ2-7, with D unresolved. This CDR3 spans 14 amino acids. The germline V gene encodes CDR1 SGHDT and CDR2 YYEEEE. The V and J ends lost 0 bases and 3 bases respectively, with 10 bases between them. The DNA for the CDR3 is TGTGCCAGCAGCTTGGCCGGCAAGTTCTACGAGCAGTACTTC. It codes for CASSLAGKFYEQYF.

For the CDR3, the DNA is TGTGCCAGCAGCTCCCTTAGCGGGCCTAACACCGGGGAGCTGTTTTTT. Its translation: CASSSLSGPNTGELFF. This sequence joins TRBV7-3 and TRBJ2-2; 7 nucleotides line up with TRBD2. V lost 4 bases to trimming and J lost 2 bases; unmatched junction nucleotides: 7. CDR1 is SGHTA and CDR2 is FQGTGA in the germline V gene. The CDR3 covers 16 residues.

CDR3 residues: CSVERTGELFF. The CDR3 DNA is TGCAGCGTGGAGCGGACCGGGGAGCTGTTTTTT. J is TRBJ2-2 and V is TRBV29-1; D is perhaps TRBD2 (5 bases). Deletions cut 6 bases from V and 5 bases from J, with 7 bases between. The CDR3 totals 11 residues. CDR1 is SQVTM, CDR2 ANQGSEA, per germline.

V gene TRBV25-1 combines with J gene TRBJ2-1, with no clear D. Per germline, CDR1 MGHDK and CDR2 SYGVNS. The CDR3 extends over 13 amino acids. The germline V and J ends were trimmed by 9 bases and 0 bases, with 9 bases remaining between them. The CDR3 DNA is TGTGCCAGTTCAGGTAGCTCCTACAATGAGCAGTTCTTC. Encoded protein: CASSGSSYNEQFF.

The chain recombines TRBV11-2 with TRBJ2-1, with a weak D call TRBD2 (6 bases). The CDR3 has 15 amino acids. CDR1 is SGHAT and CDR2 is FQNNGV in the germline V gene. Trimming cost V 1 base and J 5 bases, with 12 bases left between them. The chain's CDR3 is CASSLGGSGNNEQFF. DNA for the CDR3: TGTGCCAGCAGCTTAGGGGGTAGCGGCAACAATGAGCAGTTCTTC.

CDR3 bases: TGCGCCAGCAGCCCTCATAAGAGCTCCTACAATGAGCAGTTCTTC. Translated, it gives CASSPHKSSYNEQFF. V usage is TRBV4-1 and J usage is TRBJ2-1; D unclear. This CDR3 contains 15 residues. Germline assignment: CDR1 MGHRA and CDR2 YSYEKL. The ends were cut back, 4 bases at V and 0 bases at J, with 10 bases in the middle.

This sequence joins TRBV5-5 and TRBJ1-1; D is unresolved. Germline V gene data show CDR1 as SGHKS and CDR2 as YYEKEE (reference sequence). CDR3 length: 14 amino acids. V lost 3 bases, J lost 3 bases, and 12 bases lay in between. The CDR3 coding sequence is TGTGCCAGCAGCTGGGTGGGGAGTTACACTGAAGCTTTCTTT. This gives the protein CASSWVGSYTEAFF. The whole variable domain, remainder taken from reference TRBV5-5 and TRBJ1-1, is DAGVTQSPTHLIKTRGQQVTLRCSPISGHKSVSWYQQVLGQGPQFIFQYYEKEERGRGNFPDRFSARQFPNYSSELNVNALLLGDSALYLCASSWVGSYTEAFFGQGTRLTVV.

The J gene is TRBJ2-5, the V gene TRBV6-1; 8 positions agree with TRBD1. The germline V gene encodes CDR1 MNHNS and CDR2 SASEGT. The CDR3 is 13 amino acids. The junction had 6 bases not matched to a gene; V was cut back by 8 bases and J by 4 bases. Here the CDR3 DNA reads TGTGCCAGCCTTGGACAGGGAGGAGAGACCCAGTACTTC. Translated, it gives CASLGQGGETQYF.

The V gene is TRBV28, the J gene TRBJ2-7; 7 positions match TRBD1. The CDR3 runs to 13 residues. Per the germline V gene, CDR1 is MDHEN and CDR2 is SYDVKM. Trimming cost V 5 bases and J 2 bases; bases outside gene matches: 3. The CDR3 here is CASSGTEAYEQYF. The CDR3 region has the DNA TGTGCCAGCAGTGGGACAGAGGCCTACGAGCAGTACTTC.

The gene calls are TRBV28 and TRBJ2-2, with TRBD2 as a possible D gene (6 bases). V was trimmed by 3 bases and J by 9 bases, leaving 14 bases between them. This CDR3 contains 14 residues. Germline assignment: CDR1 MDHEN and CDR2 SYDVKM. The CDR3 loop is CASSFPGGARELFF. The CDR3 nucleotides read TGTGCCAGCAGTTTCCCTGGAGGGGCCAGGGAGCTGTTTTTT.

This rearrangement joins TRBV13 to TRBJ1-3; D remains ambiguous. V shed 5 bases and J shed 4 bases, with 15 bases lying between them. CDR3 size: 15 residues. Germline V gene data show CDR1 as PRHDT and CDR2 as FYEKMQ (reference sequence). CDR3 DNA sequence: TGTGCCAGCAGCACACGGACGGCTCCAGGAAACACCATATATTTT. Translation: CASSTRTAPGNTIYF.

V gene TRBV13 combines with J gene TRBJ2-7; 8 bases match TRBD1. Germline V gives CDR1 PRHDT, CDR2 FYEKMQ (reference sequence). The junction had 10 bases not matched to a gene; V was cut back by 4 bases and J by 2 bases. The CDR3 consists of 16 residues. The CDR3 DNA sequence: TGTGCCAGCAGCTCCTACGGGACAGGCGAGACCTACGAGCAGTACTTC. Protein product: CASSSYGTGETYEQYF.

The chain couples TRBV28 to TRBJ2-1, with 10 bases identical to TRBD1. After removal of 7 bases from V and 4 bases from J, the junction contained 7 bases not matched to a gene. Germline CDR1 and CDR2: MDHEN and SYDVKM. This CDR3 spans 15 amino acids. The CDR3 here is CASTGQGEGYNEQFF. CDR3 coding DNA: TGTGCCAGCACCGGACAGGGGGAGGGGTACAATGAGCAGTTCTTC.

The chain combines TRBV6-1 with TRBJ1-5; maybe TRBD1 (6 bases). Per the germline V gene, CDR1 is MNHNS and CDR2 is SASEGT. The CDR3 totals 16 residues. V lost 0 bases and J 8 bases, leaving 17 bases between the germline ends. The chain's CDR3 is CASSEAPTGMGEPQHF. CDR3 sequence (DNA): TGTGCCAGCAGTGAAGCCCCTACAGGGATGGGTGAGCCCCAGCATTTT.

The chain links TRBV28 to TRBJ1-2; perhaps TRBD1 as D (5 bases). The V end was cut by 2 bases, the J end by 4 bases, with 14 bases between. Germline V lookup: CDR1 MDHEN, CDR2 SYDVKM. CDR3 length: 15 residues. Here the CDR3 reads CASSLSHRTLYGYTF. In DNA, the CDR3 is TGTGCCAGCAGTTTAAGCCACAGGACTCTCTATGGCTACACCTTC.

The chain links TRBV11-1 to TRBJ2-1, with 7 bases identical to TRBD1. Germline V CDR1 and CDR2: SGHAT, FQDESV (reference sequence). CDR3 length: 15 residues. V was pared by 6 bases and J by 2 bases, with 7 bases of the junction left unmatched. Here the CDR3 DNA reads TGTGCCAGCAGTTTGACAGGGTTCACCTACAATGAGCAGTTCTTC. Translated, it gives CASSLTGFTYNEQFF.

The chain is built from TRBV2 and TRBJ2-2; no definite D call. Trimming pared 5 bases from V and 0 bases from J, leaving 10 bases between. Germline CDR1 and CDR2: SNHLY and FYNNEI. The CDR3 runs to 15 residues. CDR3 DNA: TGTGCCAGCAGTCAAGAAGATACGAACACCGGGGAGCTGTTTTTT. This translates into CASSQEDTNTGELFF.

J is TRBJ2-7 and V is TRBV4-1; 8 bases map to TRBD2. CDR3 length: 15 amino acids. Germline values: CDR1 MGHRA, CDR2 YSYEKL. V shed 3 bases and J 1 base; nucleotides not matched to a gene: 5. The CDR3 DNA reads as TGCGCCAGCAGCCAGGAGCGGGAGTGGTCCTACGAGCAGTACTTC. It specifies CASSQEREWSYEQYF.